The sequence of this T cell receptor (beta chain) was determined in a study of blood T cell repertoires in COVID-19. Participants came from about 24 US areas, aged roughly 18 to 89 years. The CDR3 is made up of 15 amino acids. After removal of 2 bases from V and 8 bases from J, the junction contained 8 bases not matched to a gene. Per the germline V gene, CDR1 is KGHSH and CDR2 is LQKENI. This clone was detected only a few times. Libraries were prepared by immunoSEQ multiplex PCR; TCRdb keeps only in-frame clonotypes and omits some of them. The sample lists some 250,000 clones, around 89% occurring once.

Sequenced: PBMCs or T cells enriched from blood (not recorded which). V usage is TRBV18 and J usage is TRBJ1-2; 10 bases align to TRBD1. The sequence derives from a man aged 40-55 years who had recovered from COVID-19. CDR3 amino acids: CASSPSTGGRGGYTF. The CDR3 DNA reads as TGTGCCAGCTCACCATCGACAGGGGGCAGAGGAGGCTACACCTTC.